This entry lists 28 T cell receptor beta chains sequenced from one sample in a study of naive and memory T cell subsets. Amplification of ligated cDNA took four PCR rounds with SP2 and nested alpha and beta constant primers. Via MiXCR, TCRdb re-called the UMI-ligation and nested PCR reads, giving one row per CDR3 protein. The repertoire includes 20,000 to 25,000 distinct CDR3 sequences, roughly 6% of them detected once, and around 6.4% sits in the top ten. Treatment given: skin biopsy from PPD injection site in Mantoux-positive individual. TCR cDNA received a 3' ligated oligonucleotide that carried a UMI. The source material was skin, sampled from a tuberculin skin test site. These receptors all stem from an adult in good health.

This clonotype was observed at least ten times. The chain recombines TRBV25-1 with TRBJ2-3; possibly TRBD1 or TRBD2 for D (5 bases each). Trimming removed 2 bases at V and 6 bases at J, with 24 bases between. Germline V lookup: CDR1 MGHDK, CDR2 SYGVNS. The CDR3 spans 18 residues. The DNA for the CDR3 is TGTGCCAGCAGTGAACGGGGCGGCCCCGGACGTGTATTTGATACGCAGTATTTT. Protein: CASSERGGPGRVFDTQYF.

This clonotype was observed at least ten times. CDR3 protein: CASSSGQEILAGIADTQYF. CDR3 DNA sequence: TGTGCCAGCAGCTCGGGACAGGAGATCTTAGCGGGAATCGCAGATACGCAGTATTTT. V and J are TRBV6-2 or TRBV6-3 and TRBJ2-3; D may be TRBD1 or TRBD2 (8 bases each). The CDR3 sequence is 19 residues long. Germline CDR1 is MNHEY and CDR2 is SVGEGT. Trimming took off 6 bases at V and 4 bases at J, with 29 bases between the two ends.

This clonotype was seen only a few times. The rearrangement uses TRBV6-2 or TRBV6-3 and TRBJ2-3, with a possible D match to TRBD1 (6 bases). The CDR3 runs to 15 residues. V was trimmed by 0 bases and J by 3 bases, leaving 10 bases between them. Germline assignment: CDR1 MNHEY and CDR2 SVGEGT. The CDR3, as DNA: TGTGCCAGCAGTTACTCGAGGGGGAGTACAGATACGCAGTATTTT. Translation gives CASSYSRGSTDTQYF.

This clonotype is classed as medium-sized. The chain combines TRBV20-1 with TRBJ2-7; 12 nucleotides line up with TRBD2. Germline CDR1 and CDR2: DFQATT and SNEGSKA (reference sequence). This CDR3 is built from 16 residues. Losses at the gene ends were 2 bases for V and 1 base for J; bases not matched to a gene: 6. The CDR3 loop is CSARPRTSGNSYEQYF. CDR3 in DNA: TGCAGTGCTAGACCCAGGACTAGCGGGAATTCCTACGAGCAGTACTTC.

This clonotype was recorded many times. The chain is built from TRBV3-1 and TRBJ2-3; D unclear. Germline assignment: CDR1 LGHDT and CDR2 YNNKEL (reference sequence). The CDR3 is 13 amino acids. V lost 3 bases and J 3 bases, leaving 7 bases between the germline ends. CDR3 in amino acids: CASSQDRTDTQYF. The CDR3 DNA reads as TGTGCCAGCAGCCAGGATCGAACAGATACGCAGTATTTT.

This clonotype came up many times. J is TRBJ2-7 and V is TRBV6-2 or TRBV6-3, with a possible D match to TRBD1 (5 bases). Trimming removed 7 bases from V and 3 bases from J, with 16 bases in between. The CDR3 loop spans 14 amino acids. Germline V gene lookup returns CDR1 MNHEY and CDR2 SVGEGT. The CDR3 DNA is TGTGCCAGCACCGAAGGGGCAGCCTACTACGAGCAGTACTTC. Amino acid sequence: CASTEGAAYYEQYF.

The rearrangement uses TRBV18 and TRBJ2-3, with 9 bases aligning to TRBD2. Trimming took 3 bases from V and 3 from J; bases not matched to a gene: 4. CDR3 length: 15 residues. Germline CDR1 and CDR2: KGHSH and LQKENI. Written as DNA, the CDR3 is TGTGCCAGCTCACCCTTTAGCGGGAGAACAGATACGCAGTATTTT. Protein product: CASSPFSGRTDTQYF.

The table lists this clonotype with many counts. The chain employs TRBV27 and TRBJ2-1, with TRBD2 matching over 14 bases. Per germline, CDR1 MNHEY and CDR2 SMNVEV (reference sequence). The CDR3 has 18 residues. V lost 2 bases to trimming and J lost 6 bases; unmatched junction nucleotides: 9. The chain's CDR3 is CASSLPPGLAGVRNEQFF. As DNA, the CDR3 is TGTGCCAGCAGTTTACCGCCGGGACTAGCGGGAGTACGCAATGAGCAGTTCTTC.

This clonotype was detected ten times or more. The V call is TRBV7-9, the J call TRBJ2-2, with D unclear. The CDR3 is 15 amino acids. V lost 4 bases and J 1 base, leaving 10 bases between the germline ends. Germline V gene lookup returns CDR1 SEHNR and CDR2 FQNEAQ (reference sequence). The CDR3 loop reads CASSSPSKNTGELFF. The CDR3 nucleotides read TGTGCCAGCAGCTCGCCGTCGAAGAACACCGGGGAGCTGTTTTTT.

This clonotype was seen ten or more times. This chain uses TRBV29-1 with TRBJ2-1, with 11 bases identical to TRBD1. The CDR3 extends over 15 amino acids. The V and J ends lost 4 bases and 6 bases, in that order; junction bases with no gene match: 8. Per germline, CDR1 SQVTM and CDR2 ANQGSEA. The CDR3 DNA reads TGCAGCGTTGGATCCCCGGGACAGGGGGGCAATGAGCAGTTCTTC. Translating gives CSVGSPGQGGNEQFF.

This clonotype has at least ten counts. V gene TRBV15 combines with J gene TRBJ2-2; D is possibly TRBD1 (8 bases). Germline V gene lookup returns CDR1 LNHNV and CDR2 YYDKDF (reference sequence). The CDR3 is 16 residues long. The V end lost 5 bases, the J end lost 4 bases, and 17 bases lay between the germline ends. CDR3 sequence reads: CATSGNRGGSTGELFF. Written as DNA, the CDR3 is TGTGCCACCAGCGGTAACAGGGGGGGGAGCACCGGGGAGCTGTTTTTT.

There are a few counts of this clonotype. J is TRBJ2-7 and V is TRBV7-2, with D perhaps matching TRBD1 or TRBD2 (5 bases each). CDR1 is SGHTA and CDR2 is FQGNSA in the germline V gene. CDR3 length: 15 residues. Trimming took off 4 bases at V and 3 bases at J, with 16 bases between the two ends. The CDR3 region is CASSSLPGTSYEQYF. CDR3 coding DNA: TGTGCCAGCAGCTCCCTCCCCGGGACCAGCTACGAGCAGTACTTC. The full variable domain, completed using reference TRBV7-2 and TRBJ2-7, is GAGVSQSPSNKVTEKGKDVELRCDPISGHTALYWYRQSLGQGLEFLIYFQGNSAPDKSGLPSDRFSAERTGGSVSTLTIQRTQQEDSAVYLCASSSLPGTSYEQYFGPGTRLTVT.

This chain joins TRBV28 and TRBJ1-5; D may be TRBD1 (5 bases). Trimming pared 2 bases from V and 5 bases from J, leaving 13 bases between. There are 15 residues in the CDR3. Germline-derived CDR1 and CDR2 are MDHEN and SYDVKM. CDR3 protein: CASSLEGILDQPQHF. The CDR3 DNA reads TGTGCCAGCAGTTTAGAGGGGATCTTAGATCAGCCCCAGCATTTT.

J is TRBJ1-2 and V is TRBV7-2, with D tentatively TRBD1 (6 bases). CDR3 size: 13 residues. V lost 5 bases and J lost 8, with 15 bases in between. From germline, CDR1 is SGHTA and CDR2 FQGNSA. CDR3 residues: CASSPPTGFGYTF. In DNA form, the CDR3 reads TGTGCCAGCAGCCCTCCGACAGGTTTCGGCTACACCTTC.

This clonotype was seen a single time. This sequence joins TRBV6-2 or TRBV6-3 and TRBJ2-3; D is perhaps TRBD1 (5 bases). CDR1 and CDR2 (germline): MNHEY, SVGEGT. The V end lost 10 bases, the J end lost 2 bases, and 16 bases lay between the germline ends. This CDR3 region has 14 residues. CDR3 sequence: CATFDRLHTDTQYF. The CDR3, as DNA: TGTGCCACCTTCGACAGATTACACACAGATACGCAGTATTTT.

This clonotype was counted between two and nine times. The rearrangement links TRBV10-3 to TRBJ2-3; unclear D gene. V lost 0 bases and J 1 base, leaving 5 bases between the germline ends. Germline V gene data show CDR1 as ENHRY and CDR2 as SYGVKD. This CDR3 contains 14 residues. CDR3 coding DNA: TGTGCCATCAGTGAGTCCGGCCGCACAGATACGCAGTATTTT. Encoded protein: CAISESGRTDTQYF.

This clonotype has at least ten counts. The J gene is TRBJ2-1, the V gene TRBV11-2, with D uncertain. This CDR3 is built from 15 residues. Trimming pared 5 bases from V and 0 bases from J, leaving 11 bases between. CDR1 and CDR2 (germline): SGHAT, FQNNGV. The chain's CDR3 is CASSPPSSSYNEQFF. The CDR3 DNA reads TGTGCCAGCAGCCCCCCCTCCAGCTCCTACAATGAGCAGTTCTTC.

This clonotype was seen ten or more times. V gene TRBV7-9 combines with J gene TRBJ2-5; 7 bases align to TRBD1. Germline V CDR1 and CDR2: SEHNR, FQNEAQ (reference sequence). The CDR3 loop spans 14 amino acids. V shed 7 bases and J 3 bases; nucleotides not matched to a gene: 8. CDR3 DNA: TGTGCCAGCATTCCCGGGACAGCTGAAGAGACCCAGTACTTC. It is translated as CASIPGTAEETQYF.

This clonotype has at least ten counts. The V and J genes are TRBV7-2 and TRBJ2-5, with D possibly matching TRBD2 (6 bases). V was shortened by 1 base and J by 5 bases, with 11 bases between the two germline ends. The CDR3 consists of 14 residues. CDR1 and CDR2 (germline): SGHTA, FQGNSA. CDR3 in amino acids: CASSLELAGETQYF. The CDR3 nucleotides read TGTGCCAGCAGCTTAGAACTAGCCGGGGAGACCCAGTACTTC.

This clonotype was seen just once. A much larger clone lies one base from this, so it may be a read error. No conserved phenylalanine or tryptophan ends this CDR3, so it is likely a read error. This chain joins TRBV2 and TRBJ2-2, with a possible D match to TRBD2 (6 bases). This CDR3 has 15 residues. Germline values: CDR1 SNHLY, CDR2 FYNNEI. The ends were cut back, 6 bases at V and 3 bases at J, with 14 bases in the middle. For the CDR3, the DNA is TGTGCCAGCAGCGCTGGGGGGACGGACACCGGGGAGCTGTTTTCT. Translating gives CASSAGGTDTGELFS.

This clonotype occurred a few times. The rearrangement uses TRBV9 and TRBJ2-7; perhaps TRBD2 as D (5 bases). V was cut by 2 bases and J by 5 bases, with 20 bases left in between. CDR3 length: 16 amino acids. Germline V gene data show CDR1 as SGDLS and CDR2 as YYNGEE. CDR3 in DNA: TGTGCCAGCAGCGTTGGGTCCGGCAGACCCGGGGACGAGCAGTACTTC. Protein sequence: CASSVGSGRPGDEQYF.

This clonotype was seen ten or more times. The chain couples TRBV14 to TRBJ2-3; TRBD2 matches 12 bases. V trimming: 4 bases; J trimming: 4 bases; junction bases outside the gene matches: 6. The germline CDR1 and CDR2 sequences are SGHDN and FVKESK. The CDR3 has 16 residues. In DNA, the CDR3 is TGTGCCAGCAGCCGCCGACTAGCGGGGGTGTCAGATACGCAGTATTTT. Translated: CASSRRLAGVSDTQYF.

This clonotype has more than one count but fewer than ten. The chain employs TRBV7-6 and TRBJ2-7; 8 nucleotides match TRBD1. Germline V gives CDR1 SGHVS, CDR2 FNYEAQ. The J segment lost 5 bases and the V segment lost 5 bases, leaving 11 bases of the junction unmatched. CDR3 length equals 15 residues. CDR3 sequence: CASSPVAGGLNEQYF. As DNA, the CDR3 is TGTGCCAGCAGCCCCGTCGCAGGGGGCTTAAACGAGCAGTACTTC.

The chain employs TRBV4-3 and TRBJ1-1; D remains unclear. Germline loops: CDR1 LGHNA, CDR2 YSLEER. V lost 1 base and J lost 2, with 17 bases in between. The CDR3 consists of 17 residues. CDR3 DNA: TGCGCCAGCAGCCAAGTCTTGGTCCGGCGGATTAACACTGAAGCTTTCTTT. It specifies CASSQVLVRRINTEAFF.

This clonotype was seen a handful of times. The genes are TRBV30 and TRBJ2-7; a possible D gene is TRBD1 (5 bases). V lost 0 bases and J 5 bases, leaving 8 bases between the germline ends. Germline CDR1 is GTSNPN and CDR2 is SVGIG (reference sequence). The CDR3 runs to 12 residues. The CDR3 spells CAWSVKGNEQYF. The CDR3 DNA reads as TGTGCCTGGAGTGTAAAGGGGAACGAGCAGTACTTC.

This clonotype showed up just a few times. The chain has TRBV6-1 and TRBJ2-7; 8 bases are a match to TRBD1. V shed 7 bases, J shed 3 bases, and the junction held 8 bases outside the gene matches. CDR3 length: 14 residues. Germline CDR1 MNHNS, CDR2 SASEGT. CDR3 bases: TGTGCCAGCAAAAAGGCCGGGACAGGCTACGAGCAGTACTTC. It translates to CASKKAGTGYEQYF.

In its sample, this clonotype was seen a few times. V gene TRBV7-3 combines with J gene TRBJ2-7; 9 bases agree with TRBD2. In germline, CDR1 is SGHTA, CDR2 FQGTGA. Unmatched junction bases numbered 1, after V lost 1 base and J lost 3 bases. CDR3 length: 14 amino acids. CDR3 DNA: TGTGCCAGCAGCTTAAGTAGCGGGGGCTACGAGCAGTACTTC. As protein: CASSLSSGGYEQYF.

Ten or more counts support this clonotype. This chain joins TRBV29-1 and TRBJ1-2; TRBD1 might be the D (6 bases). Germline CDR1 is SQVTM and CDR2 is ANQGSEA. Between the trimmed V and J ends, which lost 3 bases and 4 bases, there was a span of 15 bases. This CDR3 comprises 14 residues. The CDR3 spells CSVDMTGGSYGYTF. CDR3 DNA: TGCAGCGTTGATATGACAGGAGGTAGCTATGGCTACACCTTC.